Shown below are 10 T cell receptor beta chains from a single sample sequenced in a study of blood T cells in healthy people across ages. Next came a second PCR, run for 7 to 11 cycles, which used a sample-barcoded 5' primer along with a J-beta primer mix. TCRdb analysed the 5' RACE reads with MiXCR anew, one entry per CDR3 protein. The table shows around 1.1 million distinct CDR3 sequences, with more than 30% occurring only once. The sample comprised blood. These receptors were taken from a man younger than 35 in good health.

V is TRBV6-6 and J is TRBJ1-2; TRBD1 aligns across 8 bases. Germline CDR1 MNHNY, CDR2 SVGAGI (reference sequence). With V trimmed by 2 bases and J by 6 bases, 8 bases remained unmatched. The CDR3 consists of 15 residues. In nucleotides, the CDR3 is TGTGCCAGCAGTTACAGAGGACAGGGTGAGAATGGCTACACCTTC. It specifies CASSYRGQGENGYTF.

The gene calls are TRBV10-3 and TRBJ2-5; D gene uncertain. This CDR3 is built from 13 residues. Deletions cut 10 bases from V and 6 bases from J, with 18 bases between. Germline lookup yields CDR1 ENHRY and CDR2 SYGVKD. This CDR3 reads CATTLGGGKTQYF. CDR3 DNA sequence: TGTGCCACTACCTTGGGTGGTGGAAAGACCCAGTACTTC.

In its sample, this clonotype was seen a few times. The chain uses TRBV12-3 or TRBV12-4 and TRBJ1-1; D gene ambiguous. V was cut by 5 bases and J by 5 bases, with 12 bases left in between. The CDR3 is made up of 13 amino acids. This CDR3 is CASSRYASTEAFF. In DNA, the CDR3 is TGTGCCAGCAGTCGGTACGCCTCAACTGAAGCTTTCTTT.

V is TRBV5-1 and J is TRBJ2-7; D uncertain. V gave up 3 bases and J gave up 0 bases, with 10 bases separating them. The CDR3 covers 14 residues. Germline V CDR1 and CDR2: SGHRS, YFSETQ. The CDR3 DNA reads TGCGCCAGCAGCTCGCCCGATTCCTCCTACGAGCAGTACTTC. Protein sequence: CASSSPDSSYEQYF. The variable domain in full, with the rest retrieved from reference TRBV5-1 and TRBJ2-7, is KAGVTQTPRYLIKTRGQQVTLSCSPISGHRSVSWYQQTPGQGLQFLFEYFSETQRNKGNFPGRFSGRQFSNSRSEMNVSTLELGDSALYLCASSSPDSSYEQYFGPGTRLTVT.

The chain uses TRBV4-3 and TRBJ2-7; D ambiguous. Germline CDR1 and CDR2: LGHNA and YSLEER. The germline V and J ends were trimmed by 1 base and 2 bases, with 9 bases remaining between them. This CDR3 has 14 residues. Written as DNA, the CDR3 is TGCGCCAGCAGCCAAGTCACGAGTCCCTACGAGCAGTACTTC. Translating it yields CASSQVTSPYEQYF.

This clonotype was observed a handful of times. V usage is TRBV7-9 and J usage is TRBJ2-3; TRBD2 matches 8 bases. V gave up 0 bases and J gave up 8 bases; unmatched junction bases: 4. The CDR3 contains 14 residues. Germline loops: CDR1 SEHNR, CDR2 FQNEAQ (reference sequence). The CDR3 reads CASSLAVLAGTQYF. The CDR3 bases are TGTGCCAGCAGCTTAGCGGTTCTAGCGGGTACGCAGTATTTT.

The gene calls are TRBV7-2 and TRBJ1-6, with TRBD1 identical over 7 bases. Germline assignment: CDR1 SGHTA and CDR2 FQGNSA. This CDR3 contains 15 residues. The ends lost 5 bases at V and 9 bases at J; junction bases unmatched: 10. The CDR3 reads CASSPSGGISSPLHF. The DNA of the CDR3 is TGTGCCAGCAGCCCATCAGGGGGTATTAGTTCACCCCTCCACTTT.

This clonotype was seen a few times. The genes are TRBV30 and TRBJ2-1; unclear D gene. V was cut by 3 bases and J by 7 bases, with 7 bases left in between. Germline loops: CDR1 GTSNPN, CDR2 SVGIG (reference sequence). CDR3 length equals 11 residues. The CDR3 nucleotides read TGTGCCTGGAGCGAGAGGAATGAGCAGTTCTTC. Amino acids: CAWSERNEQFF.

Worth noting for this clonotype: The junction departs from the called germline gene at one end, perhaps through a read error. The CDR3 reads CASSARQVIESQYF. CDR3 coding DNA: TGTGCCAGCAGTGCCCGACAGGTCATAGAGAGCCAGTACTTC. J is TRBJ2-5 and V is TRBV2, with D maybe TRBD1 (6 bases). This CDR3 has 14 amino acids. The germline V gene encodes CDR1 SNHLY and CDR2 FYNNEI.

This clonotype was counted many times. The chain has TRBV4-3 and TRBJ2-3; D may be TRBD2 (6 bases). V was pared by 6 bases and J by 5 bases, with 15 bases between. The CDR3 runs to 14 residues. Germline CDR1 is LGHNA and CDR2 is YSLEER. The CDR3 DNA reads as TGCGCCAGCAGACCAAATGGAGGGAAAGATACGCAGTATTTT. Translation: CASRPNGGKDTQYF.